The 7 T cell receptor beta chains in this list originate from one sample, sequenced in a study of cytomegalovirus exposure and HLA in healthy donors. Amplification used 60 Vbeta primers and 13 Jbeta primers. TCRdb keeps only in-frame clones here, not all; method: immunoSEQ multiplex PCR. Of about 130,000 clones detected, roughly 15% appear once; the ten largest clones hold approximately 2.6%. The sample consisted of PBMCs. These receptors were collected from a female donor in good health and CMV-seropositive.

This clone has just a few counts. The chain links TRBV28 to TRBJ2-3; D perhaps matches TRBD1 (6 bases). The V gene's germline CDR1 is MDHEN and CDR2 SYDVKM. The germline V and J ends were trimmed by 7 bases and 0 bases, with 11 bases remaining between them. The CDR3 sequence is 14 residues long. The CDR3 loop reads CASILGGSTDTQYF. As DNA, the CDR3 is TGTGCCAGCATCCTAGGGGGTAGCACAGATACGCAGTATTTT.

This clone was counted only a few times. The DNA of the CDR3 is TGTGCCAGCTCACCTTCAGCGGGAGGCACAGATACGCAGTATTTT. Protein: CASSPSAGGTDTQYF. The chain has TRBV18 and TRBJ2-3; TRBD2 matches at 8 bases. V shed 3 bases and J 1 base; nucleotides not matched to a gene: 3. There are 15 residues in the CDR3. Germline V gene lookup returns CDR1 KGHSH and CDR2 LQKENI.

The chain uses TRBV10-3 and TRBJ1-1; 11 positions match TRBD1. The CDR3 runs to 18 residues. In germline, CDR1 is ENHRY, CDR2 SYGVKD. Trimming removed 4 bases from V and 0 bases from J; junction bases left unmatched: 10. The CDR3 is CAISGAGTGGNLNTEAFF. The CDR3 bases are TGTGCCATCAGTGGGGCCGGGACAGGGGGAAACTTGAACACTGAAGCTTTCTTT.

The CDR3 sequence is CASSELTGVYGYTF. DNA for the CDR3: TGTGCCAGCAGCGAACTCACAGGAGTCTATGGCTACACCTTC. This chain connects TRBV9 to TRBJ1-2, with a weak D call TRBD1 (5 bases). The ends were cut back, 3 bases at V and 4 bases at J, with 13 bases in the middle. CDR3 length: 14 residues. Germline CDR1 is SGDLS and CDR2 is YYNGEE.

This clone was seen more than once but under ten times. V and J are TRBV4-3 and TRBJ1-2; possibly TRBD1 for D (6 bases). The CDR3 extends over 16 amino acids. Trimming removed 0 bases from V and 6 bases from J, with 17 bases in between. CDR1 LGHNA and CDR2 YSLEER come from the germline V gene. This chain's CDR3 is CASSQDYRATGHGYTF. CDR3 bases: TGCGCCAGCAGCCAAGATTACAGGGCCACGGGGCATGGCTACACCTTC.

For the CDR3, the DNA is TGCAGCGTCGCCGGGACAGGGAACAGGATGAACACCGGGGAGCTGTTTTTT. Translation: CSVAGTGNRMNTGELFF. The gene calls are TRBV29-1 and TRBJ2-2, with 9 bases fitting TRBD1. CDR1 SQVTM and CDR2 ANQGSEA come from the germline V gene. V trimming: 6 bases; J trimming: 1 base; junction bases outside the gene matches: 12. This CDR3 region has 17 residues.

This clone was found a few times. CDR3 sequence reads: CASSPQGASYEQYF. CDR3 bases: TGTGCCAGCAGCCCCCAGGGGGCCTCCTACGAGCAGTACTTC. V gene TRBV7-7 combines with J gene TRBJ2-7; 8 nucleotides match TRBD1. Germline CDR1 reads SSHAT; CDR2 reads FNYEAQ (reference sequence). The CDR3 is 14 amino acids. V was pared by 5 bases and J by 0 bases, with 3 bases of the junction left unmatched.